These T cell receptor beta chains were read from a single sample in a study of shared clonotypes between healthy human individuals. The table came from immunoSEQ multiplex PCR; TCRdb's copy has only in-frame clones and leaves some out. The sample shows 1.6 million or so clones, around 97% of them seen only once. The specimen was naive CD4+ T cells sorted from blood. The receptors stem from a man younger than 40 in good health. Each CDR3 is given with its conserved first and last residue. A D gene is named only where the DNA matches it firmly. Rows give clone size only sometimes, using once, few, many, or a class for an expanded clone.

D	V	J	size	DNA	CDR3
TRBD1	TRBV12-5	TRBJ2-1	NA	TGTGCTAGTGGTTTGGCCCCCGGGACAGGGGGAGGGGGCGGCTACAATGAGCAGTTCTTC	CASGLAPGTGGGGGYNEQFF
NA	TRBV29-1	TRBJ2-1	NA	TGCGCCGGGGGAAAAAGCGATTTAGTTTACAATGAGCAGTTCTTC	CAGGKSDLVYNEQFF
NA	TRBV18	TRBJ1-1	NA	TGTGCCAGCTCACTGGTTTCCCCACGGGGGAAGAACACTGAAGCTTTCTTT	CASSLVSPRGKNTEAFF
TRBD1	TRBV18	TRBJ2-7	NA	TGTGCCAGCTCACCGCTAGGACAGGGGCCATCCTACGAGCAGTACTTC	CASSPLGQGPSYEQYF
TRBD1	TRBV27	TRBJ2-4	NA	TGTGCCAGCAGAGGGACAGGGGGCTTTAGTATGGCCAAAAACATTCAGTACTTC	CASRGTGGFSMAKNIQYF
TRBD1	TRBV11-2	TRBJ1-2	once	TGTGCCAGCAGTTCGGACAGGGGGTTCGGCTACACCTTC	CASSSDRGFGYTF
TRBD1	TRBV29-1	TRBJ1-2	NA	TGCAGCGTTGAAGAGTGGACAGGGAACTATGGCTACACCTTC	CSVEEWTGNYGYTF
TRBD1	TRBV28	TRBJ2-7	NA	TGTGCCAGCAGCGGGACAGTCTTTTACGAGCAGTACTTC	CASSGTVFYEQYF
NA	TRBV5-8	TRBJ1-1	NA	TGTGCCAGCAGTCGGACAGATGAAGCTTTCTTT	CASSRTDEAFF
NA	TRBV7-6	TRBJ1-1	NA	TGTGCCAGCAGCTTAGCAATCATGGCAACTGAAGCTTTCTTT	CASSLAIMATEAFF
NA	TRBV7-9	TRBJ1-2	NA	TGTGCCAGCAGCTTAGCGTCGGCAGGGTTTCGTGATGGCTACACCTTC	CASSLASAGFRDGYTF
NA	TRBV2	TRBJ2-7	NA	TGTGCCAGCAGTACCCAGGCAGGGGCGGGTTACGAGCAGTACTTC	CASSTQAGAGYEQYF
TRBD1	TRBV30	TRBJ2-2	NA	TGTGCCTGGAGTTTTAGGGGGCTCGTCGGGGAGCTGTTTTTT	CAWSFRGLVGELFF
TRBD1	TRBV27	TRBJ2-7	NA	TGTGCCAGCAGTTTATCGCTTTCGTTTTCTTCGGGACAGGGGGCCAACGAGCAGTACTTC	CASSLSLSFSSGQGANEQYF
NA	TRBV18	TRBJ2-1	NA	TGTGCCAGCTCGCACCAAGATGAGCAGTTCTTC	CASSHQDEQFF
NA	TRBV6-5	TRBJ1-1	NA	TGTGCCAGCAGGGACGCGAACCTCCAAGCTTTCTTT	CASRDANLQAFF
NA	TRBV18	TRBJ2-1	NA	TGTGCCAGCTCACCACCGGGGGCGCGAGGCAATGAGCAGTTCTTC	CASSPPGARGNEQFF
NA	TRBV6-6	TRBJ2-4	NA	TGTGCCAGCAGTTCCCAGCTCTCCAAAAACATTCAGTACTTC	CASSSQLSKNIQYF
NA	TRBV19	TRBJ1-2	NA	TGTGCCAGTAGTATCCGTGGGGACTATGGCTACACCTTC	CASSIRGDYGYTF
TRBD2	TRBV9	TRBJ2-3	NA	TGTGCCAGCAGCGTAGGTAGCGGGAGGGTCCCAGATACGCAGTATTTT	CASSVGSGRVPDTQYF
NA	TRBV7-9	TRBJ2-1	NA	TGTGCCAGCAGCTTAGCGGGCGCTGGGTTTGAGCAGTTCTTC	CASSLAGAGFEQFF
NA	TRBV5-5	TRBJ1-1	NA	TGTGCCAGCAGCTCTGGACCGTTCCGGACGGCTGAAGCTTTCTTT	CASSSGPFRTAEAFF